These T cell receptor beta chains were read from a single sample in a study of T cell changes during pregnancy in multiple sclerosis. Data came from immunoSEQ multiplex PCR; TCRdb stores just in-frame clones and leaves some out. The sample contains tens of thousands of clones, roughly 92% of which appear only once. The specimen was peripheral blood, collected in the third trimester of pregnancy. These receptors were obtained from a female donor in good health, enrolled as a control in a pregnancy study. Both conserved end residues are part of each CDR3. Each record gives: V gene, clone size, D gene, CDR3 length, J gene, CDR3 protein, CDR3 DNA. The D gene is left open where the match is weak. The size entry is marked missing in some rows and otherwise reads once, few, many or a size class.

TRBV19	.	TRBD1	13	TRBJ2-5	CASRGQGWETQYF	TGTGCCAGTAGAGGACAGGGGTGGGAGACCCAGTACTTC
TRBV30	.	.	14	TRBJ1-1	CAWRRAEMNTEAFF	TGTGCCTGGAGGAGGGCAGAAATGAACACTGAAGCTTTCTTT
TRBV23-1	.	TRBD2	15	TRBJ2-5	CASTKAGRVKETQYF	TGCGCCAGCACAAAAGCGGGGAGGGTGAAAGAGACCCAGTACTTC
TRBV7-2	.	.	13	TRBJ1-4	CASSPQFLEKLFF	TGTGCCAGCAGCCCCCAGTTCCTTGAAAAACTGTTTTTT
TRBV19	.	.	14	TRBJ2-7	CASSQRRDLYEQYF	TGTGCCAGTAGCCAAAGGAGGGATCTCTACGAGCAGTACTTC
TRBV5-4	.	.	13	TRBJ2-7	CASSLESGAEQYF	TGTGCCAGCAGCTTGGAGTCAGGGGCCGAGCAGTACTTC
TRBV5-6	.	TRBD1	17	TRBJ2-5	CASSEKTGTGGWETQYF	TGTGCCAGCAGCGAGAAGACCGGGACAGGGGGCTGGGAGACCCAGTACTTC
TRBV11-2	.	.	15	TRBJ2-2	CASSFVGEATGELFF	TGTGCCAGCAGCTTCGTGGGGGAGGCCACCGGGGAGCTGTTTTTT
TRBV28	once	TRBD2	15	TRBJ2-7	CASSGSGRGSYEQYF	TGTGCCAGCAGCGGGAGCGGGAGAGGGTCCTACGAGCAGTACTTC
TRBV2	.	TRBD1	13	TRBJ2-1	CASTQDRENEQFF	TGTGCCAGCACCCAGGACAGGGAAAATGAGCAGTTCTTC
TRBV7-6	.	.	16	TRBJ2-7	CASSIGTAGTGYEQYF	TGTGCCAGCAGCATCGGGACTGCGGGAACCGGCTACGAGCAGTACTTC
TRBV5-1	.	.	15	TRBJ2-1	CASSLIGRVEDEQFF	TGCGCCAGCAGCTTGATAGGGCGGGTTGAGGATGAGCAGTTCTTC
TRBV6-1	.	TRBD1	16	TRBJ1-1	CASSGPDRGRNTEAFF	TGTGCCAGCAGTGGGCCCGACAGGGGCAGGAACACTGAAGCTTTCTTT